This is a list of T cell receptor beta chains from one sample in a study of identical twins. TCRdb analysed the 5' RACE reads with MiXCR anew, one entry per CDR3 protein. The table includes 600,000 to 850,000 distinct CDR3 sequences, over 15% detected once. The sample was also linked to a second study, of T cells expressing NK-cell markers.

Sequencing was carried out using PBMCs. The source is a woman between 18 and 30 years old in good health. Each CDR3 is given with its conserved first and last residue. D genes are given only for firm matches. Expanded clones are given a class, and other clones once, few, many or no size at all.

j_call,clone_size,d_call,v_call,cdr3_nt,cdr3_aa
TRBJ2-3,-,-,TRBV20-1,TGCAGTGCCCATGGGCCAAGCACAGATACGCAGTATTTT,CSAHGPSTDTQYF
TRBJ2-5,-,-,TRBV29-1,TGCAGCGTTGAGGCGGGGCTTGGCGTGACCCAGTACTTC,CSVEAGLGVTQYF
TRBJ1-6,-,TRBD1,TRBV27,TGTGCCAGCCGGCGGGAGGGGGCCTTTTCACCCCTCCACTTT,CASRREGAFSPLHF
TRBJ1-1,few,-,TRBV29-1,TGCAGCGCCCAGAAGGACGGCTACACTGAAGCTTTCTTT,CSAQKDGYTEAFF
TRBJ2-7,few,-,TRBV12-3/TRBV12-4,TGTGCCAGCAGTAAGCGGAACTCCTACGAGCAGTACTTC,CASSKRNSYEQYF
TRBJ1-5,-,TRBD1,TRBV5-1,TGCGCCAGCAGCTTGGGGGACAGCGAACATCAGCCCCAGCATTTT,CASSLGDSEHQPQHF
TRBJ1-1,-,TRBD1,TRBV12-3/TRBV12-4,TGTGCCAGCACCCAGGGACAGAATCATAGGGCTTTCTTT,CASTQGQNHRAFF
TRBJ2-5,-,-,TRBV3-1,TGTGCCAGCAGCCAAGTTCGGGGGACCCAGTACTTC,CASSQVRGTQYF
TRBJ2-7,-,-,TRBV29-1,TGCAGCGTTGAATGGGACTCCTACGAGCAGTACTTC,CSVEWDSYEQYF
TRBJ2-1,few,-,TRBV12-5,TGTGCTAGTGGTTTGAGGTTGAGGAATGAGCAGTTCTTC,CASGLRLRNEQFF
TRBJ1-2,-,-,TRBV9,TGTGCCAGCAGTCTAGGGAATTTGGAAGGCTACACCTTC,CASSLGNLEGYTF
TRBJ2-5,few,-,TRBV25-1,TGTGCCAGCAGTAATGTGGCCCGGACCCAGTACTTC,CASSNVARTQYF
TRBJ2-3,once,-,TRBV6-5,TGTGCCAGCAGTTACTTCGGAGGAGCGGATACGCAGTATTTT,CASSYFGGADTQYF
TRBJ2-7,few,TRBD2,TRBV5-1,TGCGCCAGCAGCTTCCCTGCTAGCGGGAGTTACGAGCAGTACTTC,CASSFPASGSYEQYF
TRBJ1-2,few,TRBD1,TRBV5-6,TGTGCCAGCAGCTCGGACAGGGTTGGCTACACCTTC,CASSSDRVGYTF
TRBJ2-7,-,-,TRBV19,TGTGCCAGTAGTATTTACGACAGGTCGGGCGAGCAGTACTTC,CASSIYDRSGEQYF
TRBJ1-1,few,-,TRBV7-2,TGTGCCAGCAGCTTAGCTTATAACACTGAAGCTTTCTTT,CASSLAYNTEAFF
TRBJ1-4,few,-,TRBV6-5,TGTGCCAGCAGTTATAAACGGAGGAATGAAAAACTGTTTTTT,CASSYKRRNEKLFF
TRBJ2-5,-,TRBD2,TRBV5-1,TGCGCCAGCAGCTCACCCCTGACTAGCCCCATCCAAGAGACCCAGTACTTC,CASSSPLTSPIQETQYF
TRBJ2-2,few,-,TRBV20-1,TGCAGTGCTTCCGGGACGACGAACACCGGGGAGCTGTTTTTT,CSASGTTNTGELFF
TRBJ1-4,-,TRBD1,TRBV20-1,TGCAGTGCCCCAACGGGACAGGCCTCAAATGAAAAACTGTTTTTT,CSAPTGQASNEKLFF
TRBJ2-1,-,TRBD2,TRBV20-1,TGCAGTGCTACGACTAGCGGGACTTCCTACAATGAGCAGTTCTTC,CSATTSGTSYNEQFF
TRBJ1-1,few,-,TRBV5-6,TGTGCCAGCAGCTTGACGGCAGCCGGTGAAGCTTTCTTT,CASSLTAAGEAFF
TRBJ2-1,-,-,TRBV4-3,TGCGCCAGCAGCCAAGCGACGGGAGCCAATGAGCAGTTCTTC,CASSQATGANEQFF
TRBJ2-3,few,-,TRBV10-1,TGCGCCAGCAGCCCCGCGAGGGAAGCAGATACGCAGTATTTT,CASSPAREADTQYF
TRBJ2-7,few,-,TRBV20-1,TGCAGTGCTAGGGACGGTAATTCCTACGAGCAGTACTTC,CSARDGNSYEQYF
TRBJ1-2,few,-,TRBV9,TGTGCCAGCAGCTTCGGGGCAGGGATGGATGGCTACACCTTC,CASSFGAGMDGYTF
TRBJ2-3,many,-,TRBV29-1,TGCAGCGTCAAGGGGGTCATCACAGATACGCAGTATTTT,CSVKGVITDTQYF
TRBJ1-5,-,-,TRBV12-3/TRBV12-4,TGTGCCAGCAGTTGGGACCGAACAAATCAGCCCCAGCATTTT,CASSWDRTNQPQHF
TRBJ2-7,-,-,TRBV6-2/TRBV6-3,TGTGCCAGCAGCCCTTTACGAGGAGGCTCCTACGAGCAGTACTTC,CASSPLRGGSYEQYF
TRBJ1-2,few,-,TRBV7-2,TGTGCCAGCGCACCTGAAGGGAACTATGGCTACACCTTC,CASAPEGNYGYTF
TRBJ1-6,-,-,TRBV7-6,TGTGCCAGCAGCTACCTGGGCGGGGACTCACCCCTCCACTTT,CASSYLGGDSPLHF
TRBJ2-2,-,-,TRBV19,TGTGCCAGTAGAACTAGTATTACAGCCGGGGAGCTGTTTTTT,CASRTSITAGELFF